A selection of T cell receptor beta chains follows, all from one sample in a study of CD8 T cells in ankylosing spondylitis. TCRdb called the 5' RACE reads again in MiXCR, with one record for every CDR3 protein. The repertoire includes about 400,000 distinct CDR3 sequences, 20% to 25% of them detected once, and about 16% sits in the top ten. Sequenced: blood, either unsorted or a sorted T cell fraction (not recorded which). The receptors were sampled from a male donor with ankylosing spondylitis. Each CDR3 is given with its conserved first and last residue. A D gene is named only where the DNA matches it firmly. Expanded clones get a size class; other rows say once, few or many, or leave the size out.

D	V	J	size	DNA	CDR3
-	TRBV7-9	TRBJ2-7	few	TGTGCCAGCAGCGACAGGACCGAATTAATCCCACGGCACGAGCAGTACTTC	CASSDRTELIPRHEQYF
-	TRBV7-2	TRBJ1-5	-	TGTGCCAGCAGAAGAAATAGCAATCAGCCCCAGCATTTT	CASRRNSNQPQHF
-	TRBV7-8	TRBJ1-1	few	TGTGCCAGCAGCTTTAACTGGGGGTTAGCAAGGAACACTGAAGCTTTCTTT	CASSFNWGLARNTEAFF
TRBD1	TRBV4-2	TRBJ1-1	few	TGTGCCAGCAGCCAAGCAGGGGGCCCGAACACTGAAGCTTTCTTT	CASSQAGGPNTEAFF
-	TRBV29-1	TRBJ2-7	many	TGCAGCGTTGGTCGGCAGGGCAACGAGCAGTACTTC	CSVGRQGNEQYF
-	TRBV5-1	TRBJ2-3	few	TGCGCCAGCAGCTCTCTACTTGAGGGGGGCACAGATACGCAGTATTTT	CASSSLLEGGTDTQYF
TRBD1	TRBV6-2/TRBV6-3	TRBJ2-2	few	TGTGCCAGCACCGCCGGGACAGGGGTCATCGGGGAGCTGTTTTTT	CASTAGTGVIGELFF
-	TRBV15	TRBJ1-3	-	TGTGCCACCAGCGACTTAAATGGAGACACCATATATTTT	CATSDLNGDTIYF
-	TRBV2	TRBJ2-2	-	TGTGCCAGCAGGCGCCTATTGAACACCGGGGAGCTGTTTTTT	CASRRLLNTGELFF
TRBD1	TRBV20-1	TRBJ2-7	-	TGCAGTGCGCCCGACAGGGGGGCGGTTGGGGAGCAGTACTTC	CSAPDRGAVGEQYF